The 10 T cell receptor beta chains presented below share a single source sample, sequenced in a study of blood T cell repertoires in COVID-19. The method was immunoSEQ multiplex PCR; TCRdb's version includes in-frame clones alone and lacks a portion of them. The profile shows over 10,000 clones, more than 90% of them singletons. Sequenced: peripheral blood. The source of these receptors is a man between 65 and 85 years old with active COVID-19.

This clone was observed a single time. The chain is built from TRBV6-5 and TRBJ1-5, with 7 bases aligning to TRBD1. The CDR3 extends over 12 amino acids. CDR1 and CDR2 (germline): MNHEY, SVGAGI. After removal of 8 bases from V and 16 bases from J, the junction contained 14 bases not matched to a gene. As DNA, the CDR3 is TGTGCCAGCGGTCGTTTGGACAGGCCCCTACATTTT. Amino acids: CASGRLDRPLHF.

In its sample, this clone was seen once. The gene calls are TRBV7-2 and TRBJ1-2; D call uncertain. CDR1 SGHTA and CDR2 FQGNSA come from the germline V gene. The CDR3 contains 15 residues. V lost 5 bases and J lost 2, with 15 bases in between. The CDR3 is CASSPSNRENYGYTF. The CDR3, as DNA: TGTGCCAGCAGCCCGAGCAACCGGGAAAACTATGGCTACACCTTC.

The V and J genes are TRBV7-3 and TRBJ2-2; D is perhaps TRBD2 (6 bases). CDR3 length: 14 amino acids. Germline V gene lookup returns CDR1 SGHTA and CDR2 FQGTGA. The V gene lost 6 bases and the J gene lost 2 bases, with 10 bases spanning the gap. CDR3 nucleotides: TGTGCCAGCAGTTCCGGGAGAAACACCGGGGAGCTGTTTTTT. Its translation: CASSSGRNTGELFF.

The chain recombines TRBV9 with TRBJ2-5, with D possibly matching TRBD2 (6 bases). This CDR3 spans 14 amino acids. Germline V gives CDR1 SGDLS, CDR2 YYNGEE. V lost 3 bases to trimming and J lost 3 bases, with 12 bases between them. The CDR3 is CASSDYGGEETQYF. CDR3 DNA sequence: TGTGCCAGCAGCGATTATGGCGGGGAAGAGACCCAGTACTTC.

The V and J genes are TRBV7-2 and TRBJ2-7; D not certain. Germline V gene sequence: CDR1 SGHTA, CDR2 FQGNSA. V gave up 1 base and J gave up 9 bases, with 7 bases separating them. The CDR3 runs 11 residues. CDR3: CASSLGQRQYF. Here the CDR3 DNA reads TGTGCCAGCAGCTTAGGGCAGCGGCAGTACTTC.

The V call is TRBV19, the J call TRBJ2-2, with 9 bases fitting TRBD1. Trimming at V came to 7 bases and at J to 8 bases, leaving 8 bases not matched to a gene. The length of the CDR3 is 14 residues. Germline V gene lookup returns CDR1 LNHDA and CDR2 SQIVND (reference sequence). CDR3 residues: CASTSQGAGGELFF. The CDR3 DNA follows: TGTGCCAGTACGTCACAGGGGGCTGGAGGGGAGCTGTTTTTT.

The chain is built from TRBV7-3 and TRBJ1-1; 10 bases are shared with TRBD1. The CDR3 runs to 16 residues. The V gene's germline CDR1 is SGHTA and CDR2 FQGTGA. Losses at the gene ends were 5 bases for V and 8 bases for J; bases not matched to a gene: 14. CDR3 residues: CASSPGQGVFGPEAFF. Written as DNA, the CDR3 is TGTGCCAGCAGCCCCGGACAGGGGGTCTTCGGACCCGAAGCTTTCTTT.

The chain combines TRBV11-2 with TRBJ2-2, with TRBD1 as a possible D gene (6 bases). This CDR3 spans 16 amino acids. CDR1 SGHAT and CDR2 FQNNGV come from the germline V gene. Deletions cut 5 bases from V and 4 bases from J, with 17 bases between. CDR3: CASSRPRGLGTGELFF. CDR3 nucleotides: TGTGCCAGCAGCCGCCCCAGGGGCCTGGGCACCGGGGAGCTGTTTTTT.

This clone appeared a few times. The rearrangement links TRBV5-5 to TRBJ1-5, with a weak D call TRBD1 (5 bases). The CDR3 length is 15 residues. CDR1 is SGHKS, CDR2 YYEKEE, per germline (reference sequence). V lost 0 bases, J lost 0 bases, and 7 bases lay in between. In nucleotides, the CDR3 is TGTGCCAGCAGCTTGGGACAGTTTAGCAATCAGCCCCAGCATTTT. The encoded protein is CASSLGQFSNQPQHF.

This chain connects TRBV19 to TRBJ1-2; TRBD1 agrees at 7 bases. The CDR3 consists of 13 residues. Per the germline V gene, CDR1 is LNHDA and CDR2 is SQIVND (reference sequence). J lost 2 bases, V lost 7 bases, and 4 bases had no gene match. The CDR3 sequence is CASISTGNYGYTF. The CDR3, as DNA: TGTGCCAGTATCTCGACAGGGAACTATGGCTACACCTTC.